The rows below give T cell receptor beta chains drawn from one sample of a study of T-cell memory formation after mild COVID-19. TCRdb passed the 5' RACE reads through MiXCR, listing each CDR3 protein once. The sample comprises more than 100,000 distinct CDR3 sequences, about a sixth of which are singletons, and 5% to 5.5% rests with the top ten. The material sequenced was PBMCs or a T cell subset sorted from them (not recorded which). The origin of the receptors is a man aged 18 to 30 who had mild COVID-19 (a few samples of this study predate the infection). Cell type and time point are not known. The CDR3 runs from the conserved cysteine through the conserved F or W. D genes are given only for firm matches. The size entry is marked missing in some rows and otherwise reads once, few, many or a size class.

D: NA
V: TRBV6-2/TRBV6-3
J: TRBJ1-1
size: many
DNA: TGTGCCAGCAGTCAGTGGGGTGGTGACAGCCGGGAGGCTTTCTTT
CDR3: CASSQWGGDSREAFF

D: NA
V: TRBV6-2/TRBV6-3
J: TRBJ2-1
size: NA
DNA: TGTGCCAGCAGTTACGCCACTAGATCTGAGCAGTTCTTC
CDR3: CASSYATRSEQFF

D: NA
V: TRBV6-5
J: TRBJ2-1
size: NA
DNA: TGTGCCAGCACCACGGGAGCCTCCGGATACAATGAGCAGTTCTTC
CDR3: CASTTGASGYNEQFF

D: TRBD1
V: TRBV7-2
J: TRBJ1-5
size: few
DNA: TGTGCCAGCAGCGACAGGGGGGGACAGCCCCAGCATTTT
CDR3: CASSDRGGQPQHF

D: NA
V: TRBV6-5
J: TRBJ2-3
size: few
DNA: TGTGCCAGCAGTTACACGGGCAGCCTCTCAGATACGCAGTATTTT
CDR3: CASSYTGSLSDTQYF

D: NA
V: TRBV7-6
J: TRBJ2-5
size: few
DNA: TGTGCCAGCAGCTTAGAAGGTGGACGTGCGGGGTGGGAGACCCAGTACTTC
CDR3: CASSLEGGRAGWETQYF

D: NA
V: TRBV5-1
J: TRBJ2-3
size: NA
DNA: TGCGCCAGCGGGGCCGGACGTGGGCGGTTAACGCAGTATTTT
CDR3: CASGAGRGRLTQYF

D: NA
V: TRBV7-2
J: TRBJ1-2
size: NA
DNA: TGTGCCAGCAGCTTAGACGAACTAGAGAGCGCTTACTATGGCTACACCTTC
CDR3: CASSLDELESAYYGYTF

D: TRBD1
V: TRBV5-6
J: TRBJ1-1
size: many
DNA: TGTGCCAGCAGCCAGGGGGACACTGAAGCTTTCTTT
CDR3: CASSQGDTEAFF

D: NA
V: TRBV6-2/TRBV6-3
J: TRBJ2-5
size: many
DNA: TGTGCCAGCACCCCAGGGGTGGAGACCCAGTACTTC
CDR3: CASTPGVETQYF

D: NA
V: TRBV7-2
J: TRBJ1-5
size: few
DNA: TGTGCCAGCACCCGCGGGCCAAATAGCAATCAGCCCCAGCATTTT
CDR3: CASTRGPNSNQPQHF

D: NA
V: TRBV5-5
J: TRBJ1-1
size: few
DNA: TGTGCCAGCAGCTTTGGGGTGGTTACATCTGAAGCTTTCTTT
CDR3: CASSFGVVTSEAFF

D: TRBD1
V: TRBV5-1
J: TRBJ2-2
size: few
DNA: TGCGCCAGCAGCCCCTCCGGGACAGGGAACACCGGGGAGCTGTTTTTT
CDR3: CASSPSGTGNTGELFF

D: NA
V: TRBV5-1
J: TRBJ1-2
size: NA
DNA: TGCGCCAGCTTAGGCGGGACAAATACTAACTATGGCTACACCTTC
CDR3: CASLGGTNTNYGYTF

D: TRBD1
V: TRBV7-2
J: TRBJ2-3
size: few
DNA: TGTGCCAGCACCTCCACAGGGGGCAATACGCAGTATTTT
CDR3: CASTSTGGNTQYF

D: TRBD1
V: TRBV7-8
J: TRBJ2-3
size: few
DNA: TGTGCCAGCAGCTGGAACAGGGGTGACACAGATACGCAGTATTTT
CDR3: CASSWNRGDTDTQYF

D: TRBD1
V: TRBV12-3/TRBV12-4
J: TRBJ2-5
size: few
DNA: TGTGCCAGCAGCCTAGGACAGGACCAAGAGACCCAGTACTTC
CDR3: CASSLGQDQETQYF

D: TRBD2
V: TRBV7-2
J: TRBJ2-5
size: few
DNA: TGTGCCAGCAGCATCCAACTAGCGGGGGTAAAAGAGACCCAGTACTTC
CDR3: CASSIQLAGVKETQYF

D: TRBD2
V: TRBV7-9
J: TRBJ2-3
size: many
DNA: TGTGCCAGCAGCTCTAGCGGGGCCACAGATACGCAGTATTTT
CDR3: CASSSSGATDTQYF

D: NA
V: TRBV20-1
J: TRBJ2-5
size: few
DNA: TGCAGTGCTAGGAGGGGGCAAGAGACCCAGTACTTC
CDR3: CSARRGQETQYF

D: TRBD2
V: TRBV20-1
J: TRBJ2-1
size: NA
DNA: TGCAGCAACGCGGCTAGCGGGCCGAGAAACAATGAGCAGTTCTTC
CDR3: CSNAASGPRNNEQFF

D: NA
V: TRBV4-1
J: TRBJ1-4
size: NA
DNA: TGCGCCAGCAGCCGCGGTGCAACTAATGAAAAACTGTTTTTT
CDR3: CASSRGATNEKLFF

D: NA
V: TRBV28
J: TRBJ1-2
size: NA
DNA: TGTGCCAGCAGTTTAGAGCCAGGATCGGGCTACACCTTC
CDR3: CASSLEPGSGYTF

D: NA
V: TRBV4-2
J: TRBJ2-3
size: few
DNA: TGTGCCAGCAGCCCTGCTGTGAGGGGCTCAGATACGCAGTATTTT
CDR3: CASSPAVRGSDTQYF

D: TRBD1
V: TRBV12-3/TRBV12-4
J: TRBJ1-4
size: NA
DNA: TGTGCCAGCAGTAACAGGGGTGGTGGTGAAAAACTGTTTTTT
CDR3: CASSNRGGGEKLFF

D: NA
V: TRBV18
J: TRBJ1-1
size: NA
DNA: TGTGCCAGCTCACCGGGGGCGAGTCGGGCTGAAGCTTTCTTT
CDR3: CASSPGASRAEAFF

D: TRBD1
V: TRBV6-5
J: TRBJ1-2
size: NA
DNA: TGTGCCAGCAGTTACGCGGCGACAGGGCGACATGGCTACACCTTC
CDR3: CASSYAATGRHGYTF

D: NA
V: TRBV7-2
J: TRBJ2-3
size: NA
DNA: TGTGCCAGCAACCCCTTTGGGGCAGGGAGCACAGATACGCAGTATTTT
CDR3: CASNPFGAGSTDTQYF

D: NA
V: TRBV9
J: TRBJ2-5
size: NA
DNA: TGTGCCAGCAGCCCCCGCGGGCCCAGCGAGACCCAGTACTTC
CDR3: CASSPRGPSETQYF

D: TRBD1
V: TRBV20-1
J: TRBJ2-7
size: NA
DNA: TGCAGTGCTAGAGGTACCGGGACAGGGCGACTCTCCTACGAGCAGTACTTC
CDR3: CSARGTGTGRLSYEQYF

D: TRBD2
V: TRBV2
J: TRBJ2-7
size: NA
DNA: TGTGCCAGCAAACTAGCGGGGGAAACGGGGAAGCAGTACTTC
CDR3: CASKLAGETGKQYF

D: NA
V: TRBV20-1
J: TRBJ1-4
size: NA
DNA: TGCAGTGCTAGGTTAAGTCCGGGGAATGAAAAACTGTTTTTT
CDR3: CSARLSPGNEKLFF

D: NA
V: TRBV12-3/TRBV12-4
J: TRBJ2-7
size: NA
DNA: TGTGCCAGCAGTTCAGGTCCCTACGAGCAGTACTTC
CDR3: CASSSGPYEQYF

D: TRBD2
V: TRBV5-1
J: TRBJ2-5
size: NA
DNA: TGCGCCAGCAGCTTGGCAGCTAGCGGGGGTTTGAGTCTAGAGACCCAGTACTTC
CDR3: CASSLAASGGLSLETQYF

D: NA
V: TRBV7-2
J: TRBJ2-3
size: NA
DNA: TGTGCCAGCAGCTTAGTGGGGGGTCTAGCCTTCACAGATACGCAGTATTTT
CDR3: CASSLVGGLAFTDTQYF

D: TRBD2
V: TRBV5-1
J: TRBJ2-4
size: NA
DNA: TGCGCCAGCAGCCAGCGGGGGGGCTCACTAGCCAAAAACATTCAGTACTTC
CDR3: CASSQRGGSLAKNIQYF

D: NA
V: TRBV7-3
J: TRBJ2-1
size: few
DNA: TGTCCCAGCAGCTCCGGGACTGGTATCACTGAGCAGTTCTTC
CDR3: CPSSSGTGITEQFF

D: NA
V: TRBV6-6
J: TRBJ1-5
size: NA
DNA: TGTGCCAGCAGTTTCGGCAACAGGGGCAATCAGCCCCAGCATTTT
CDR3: CASSFGNRGNQPQHF

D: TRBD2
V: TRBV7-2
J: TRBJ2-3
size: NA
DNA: TGTGCTTTTGCAGCGGGGGGGCAAGGAGATACGCAGTATTTT
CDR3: CAFAAGGQGDTQYF

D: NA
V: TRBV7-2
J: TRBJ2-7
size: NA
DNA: TGTGCCAGCAGCAACCGACAGGTGCCATACGAGCAGTACTTC
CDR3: CASSNRQVPYEQYF

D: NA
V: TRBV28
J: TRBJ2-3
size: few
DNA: TGTGCCAGCAGTTTTAGTCAGAGCACAGATACGCAGTATTTT
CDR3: CASSFSQSTDTQYF

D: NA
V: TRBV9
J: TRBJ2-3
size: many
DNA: TGTGCCAGCAGCTCGGACACAGATACGCAGTATTTT
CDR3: CASSSDTDTQYF

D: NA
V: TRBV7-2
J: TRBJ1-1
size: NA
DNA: TGTGCCAGCAGCTTTACAGGAGTCGCTGACACTGAAGCTTTCTTT
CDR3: CASSFTGVADTEAFF

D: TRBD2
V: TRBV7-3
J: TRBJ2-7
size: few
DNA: TGTGCCAGCAGCGTTAGCGGGGGGGGCTACGAGCAGTACTTC
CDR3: CASSVSGGGYEQYF

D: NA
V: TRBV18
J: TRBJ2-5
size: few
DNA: TGTGCCAGCTCACCAGTGGTGGGGGAGACCCAGTACTTC
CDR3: CASSPVVGETQYF

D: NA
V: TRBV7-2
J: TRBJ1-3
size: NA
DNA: TGTGCCAGCGGGACATCCGGAAACACCATATATTTT
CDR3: CASGTSGNTIYF